This T cell receptor beta chain came from a study of T cell responses to AZD1222 COVID-19 vaccine listed by TCRdb under 2021. Study-wide context: AZD1222 recipients given second doses at about 4 weeks or at about 12 weeks were pooled, since spike-specific TCR depth and breadth were not found to differ between the two schedules. A total of 230 to 250 trial participants underwent TCR sequencing, of whom some 210 received two doses of AZD1222 and around 25 received two doses of the MenACWY control vaccine. Enrollment into the trials was organized by age into subgroups of 18-55, 56-69 and 70-plus years, and those subgroups contained approximately 150, 30 and 60 TCR-sequenced participants, respectively.

This clone appeared once. What this receptor recognizes is not known. No clone much larger than this one lies a single base away; base qualities are absent. The time point tag for this specimen amounts to: baseline before first vaccination. The vaccinee samples were drawn from two UK trials, COV001 and COV002, one of which was a single-blind randomized controlled phase 2/3 trial testing AZD1222 (ChAdOx1 nCoV-19) in healthy adults. Trial participant PBMC samples were collected at day 0 and day 28 after the second dose for TCRbeta chain sequencing. The CDR3 regions of human TCRbeta chains were analyzed by immunosequencing. Per the original workflow: TCRs in the repertoires were compared against a reference library of SARS-CoV-2-specific TCRs that had been generated with the MIRA antigen-specificity platform. Breadth was defined as the fraction of unique TCRs that were SARS-CoV-2-associated. Depth was defined as the fraction of total T cells that were SARS-CoV-2-associated. Each spike-specific TCR was assigned to its reactive spike region and to a CD4 or CD8 class using the MIRA data. Log10-transformed breadth and depth values were compared by one-way ANOVA with Sidak's multiple comparisons tests. In its TCRdb copy, this immuneACCESS table keeps in-frame sequences only and misses some clones. Where compared with another copy, unresolved V genes explain less than half of these, and the others have no known cause. V, J and clone size derive from that table, while D and trimming were established from the DNA sequence. Counted in this sample were fewer than 200,000 clones; approximately 92% of them appeared once. The ten most abundant clones make up 2.6% of the sample.

In the germline V gene (reference sequence), CDR1 corresponds to LGHDT and CDR2 to YNNKEL. V lost 10 bases and J lost 4 bases, and the count of bases not matched to a germline gene is 2. The CDR3 holds 12 amino acids from the cysteine to the phenylalanine. The only DNA kept is the CDR3, 36 bases in frame from the first base. Study-level results and caveats: After two AZD1222 doses, spike-specific TCR breadth and depth were significantly higher than at day 0 and than in MenACWY recipients. Reportedly, almost half of the unique spike-specific TCRs recognized epitopes lying outside the regions that are mutated in the B.1.351 and B.1.1.7 variants. Vaccine-associated CD4 TCRs spanned the whole spike protein, with dominant responses in regions 160-218 and 743-854. Participants were mostly white British and included more females than males, and it was suggested by the authors that clonal diversity may have been underestimated. Conclusions about previously exposed vaccinees are limited, since just a handful of AZD1222 recipients were seropositive for SARS-CoV-2 at baseline. Because no samples from the day 14 peak response were available, repertoires could be characterized only after the peak T cell response. The 56-69-year group was small, and its depth increase did not reach significance, likely because of low power.

Sequencing used peripheral blood, obtained on day 0 of AZD1222 vaccination. The sequence joins TRBV3-1 (or the pseudogene TRBV3-2) to TRBJ2-2, with 8 bases matching TRBD2. The TCR was taken from an adult in good health. The CDR3 region has the sequence CATGRVTGELFF. The DNA sequence is given as TGTGCCACCGGGAGGGTCACCGGGGAGCTGTTTTTT.